This paragraph reports one T cell receptor (beta chain). This CDR3 is built from 14 residues. Trimming removed 1 base from V and 10 bases from J, with 14 bases in between. The germline V gene has CDR1 LGHNA and CDR2 YNFKEQ. Here immunoSEQ multiplex PCR was the method, and the copy in TCRdb shows in-frame clones only, minus some. The sample lists some 130,000 clones, approximately 94% occurring once. The data are from a study of cytomegalovirus exposure and HLA in healthy donors. The clonotype was recovered from a man between 18 and 35 years old in good health and CMV-seropositive. Material for sequencing was PBMCs. V and J are TRBV4-2 and TRBJ2-1; the D gene is possibly TRBD2 (5 bases). CDR3 residues: CASSQVAGRAEQFF. The CDR3 DNA is TGTGCCAGCAGCCAAGTAGCTGGGCGGGCAGAGCAGTTCTTC.